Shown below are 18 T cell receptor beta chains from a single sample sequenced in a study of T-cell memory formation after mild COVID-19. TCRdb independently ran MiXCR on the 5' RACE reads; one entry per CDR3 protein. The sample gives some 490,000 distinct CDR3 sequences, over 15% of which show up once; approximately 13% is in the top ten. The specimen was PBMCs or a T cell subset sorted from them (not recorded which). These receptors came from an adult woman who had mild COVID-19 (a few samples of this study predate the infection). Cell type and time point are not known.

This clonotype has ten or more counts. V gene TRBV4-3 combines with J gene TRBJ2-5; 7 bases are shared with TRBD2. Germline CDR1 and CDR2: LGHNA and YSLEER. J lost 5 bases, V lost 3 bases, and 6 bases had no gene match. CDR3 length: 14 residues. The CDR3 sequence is CASSQRGGSETQYF. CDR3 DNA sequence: TGCGCCAGCAGCCAGAGAGGCGGGAGCGAGACCCAGTACTTC.

The CDR3: CASSRSGAENTDTQYF. The DNA of the CDR3 is TGTGCCAGCAGCCGTAGCGGGGCAGAGAACACAGATACGCAGTATTTT. V usage is TRBV4-2 and J usage is TRBJ2-3; 8 bases align to TRBD2. Germline V lookup: CDR1 LGHNA, CDR2 YNFKEQ. The CDR3 covers 16 residues. The junction had 8 bases not matched to a gene; V was cut back by 4 bases and J by 2 bases.

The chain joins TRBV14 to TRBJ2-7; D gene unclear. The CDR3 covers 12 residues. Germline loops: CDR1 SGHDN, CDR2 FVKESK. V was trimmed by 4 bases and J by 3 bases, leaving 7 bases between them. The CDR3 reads CASSRAIYEQYF. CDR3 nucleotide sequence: TGTGCCAGCAGCCGCGCAATCTACGAGCAGTACTTC.

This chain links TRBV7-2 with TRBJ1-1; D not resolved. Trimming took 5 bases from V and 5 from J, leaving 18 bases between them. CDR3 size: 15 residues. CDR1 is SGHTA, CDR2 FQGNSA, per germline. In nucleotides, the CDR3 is TGTGCCAGCAGCCCCTCGACAATTGCCTCGACTGAAGCTTTCTTT. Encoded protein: CASSPSTIASTEAFF. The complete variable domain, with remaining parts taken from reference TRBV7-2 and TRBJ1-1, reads GAGVSQSPSNKVTEKGKDVELRCDPISGHTALYWYRQSLGQGLEFLIYFQGNSAPDKSGLPSDRFSAERTGGSVSTLTIQRTQQEDSAVYLCASSPSTIASTEAFFGQGTRLTVV.

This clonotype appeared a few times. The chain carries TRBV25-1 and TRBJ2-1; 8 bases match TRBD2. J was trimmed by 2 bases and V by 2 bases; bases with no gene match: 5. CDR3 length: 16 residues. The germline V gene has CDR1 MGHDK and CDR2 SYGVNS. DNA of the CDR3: TGTGCCAGCAGTGAAGGCACTAGCGGAGCCTACAATGAGCAGTTCTTC. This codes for CASSEGTSGAYNEQFF.

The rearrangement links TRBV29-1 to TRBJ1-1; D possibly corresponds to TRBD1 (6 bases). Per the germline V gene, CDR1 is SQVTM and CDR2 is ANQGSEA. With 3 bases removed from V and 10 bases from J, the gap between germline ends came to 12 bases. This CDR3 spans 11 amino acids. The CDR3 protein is CSVDWGATAFF. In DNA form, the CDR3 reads TGCAGCGTTGACTGGGGGGCAACAGCTTTCTTT.

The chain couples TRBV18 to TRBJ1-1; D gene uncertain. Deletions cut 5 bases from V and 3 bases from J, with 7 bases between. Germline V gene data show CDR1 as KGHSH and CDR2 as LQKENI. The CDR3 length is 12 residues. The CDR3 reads CASSTRHTEAFF. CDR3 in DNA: TGTGCCAGCTCAACCAGGCACACTGAAGCTTTCTTT.

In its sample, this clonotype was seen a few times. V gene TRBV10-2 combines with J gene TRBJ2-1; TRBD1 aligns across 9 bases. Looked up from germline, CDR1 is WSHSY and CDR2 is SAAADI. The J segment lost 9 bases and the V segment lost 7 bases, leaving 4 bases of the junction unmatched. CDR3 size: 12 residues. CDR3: CASIDRGGEQFF. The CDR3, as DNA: TGCGCCAGCATCGACAGGGGGGGTGAGCAGTTCTTC.

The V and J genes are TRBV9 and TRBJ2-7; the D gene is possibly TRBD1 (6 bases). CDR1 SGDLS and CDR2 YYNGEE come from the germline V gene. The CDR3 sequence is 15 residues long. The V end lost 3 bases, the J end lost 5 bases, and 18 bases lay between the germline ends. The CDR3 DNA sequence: TGTGCCAGCAGCGCCTTACCGGGACACTGGGACGAGCAGTACTTC. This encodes CASSALPGHWDEQYF.

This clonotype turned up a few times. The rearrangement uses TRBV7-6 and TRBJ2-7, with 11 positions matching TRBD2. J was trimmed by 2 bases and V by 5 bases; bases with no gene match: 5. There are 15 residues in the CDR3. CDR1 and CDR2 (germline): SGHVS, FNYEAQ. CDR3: CASSRSTSGAYEQYF. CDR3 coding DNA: TGTGCCAGCAGCCGATCGACTAGCGGGGCCTACGAGCAGTACTTC. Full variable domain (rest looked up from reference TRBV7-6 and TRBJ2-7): GAGVSQSPRYKVTKRGQDVALRCDPISGHVSLYWYRQALGQGPEFLTYFNYEAQQDKSGLPNDRFSAERPEGSISTLTIQRTEQRDSAMYRCASSRSTSGAYEQYFGPGTRLTVT.

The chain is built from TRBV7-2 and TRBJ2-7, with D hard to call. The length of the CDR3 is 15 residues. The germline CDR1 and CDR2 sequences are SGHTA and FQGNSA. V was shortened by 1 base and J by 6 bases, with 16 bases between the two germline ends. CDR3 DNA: TGTGCCAGCAGCTTAGGTCCCATTTTGGGCCCCGAGCAGTACTTC. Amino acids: CASSLGPILGPEQYF.

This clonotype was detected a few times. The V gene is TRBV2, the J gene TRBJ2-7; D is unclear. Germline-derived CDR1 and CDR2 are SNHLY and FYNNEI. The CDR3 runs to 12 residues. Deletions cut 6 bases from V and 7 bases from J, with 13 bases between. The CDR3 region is CASRNNIPEQYF. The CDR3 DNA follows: TGTGCCAGCAGAAACAACATACCAGAGCAGTACTTC.

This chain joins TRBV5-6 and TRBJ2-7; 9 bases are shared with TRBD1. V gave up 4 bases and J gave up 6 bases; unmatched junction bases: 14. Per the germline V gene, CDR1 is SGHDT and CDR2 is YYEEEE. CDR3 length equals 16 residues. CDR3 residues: CASSPGQGPIVSEQYF. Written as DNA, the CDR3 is TGTGCCAGCAGCCCGGGACAGGGACCAATCGTTAGCGAGCAGTACTTC.

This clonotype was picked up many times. In DNA form, the CDR3 reads TGCGCCAGCAGCTTGGCCCTGGGTGGAGAGACCCAGTACTTC. Translated: CASSLALGGETQYF. The chain employs TRBV5-1 and TRBJ2-5; D is unclear. Germline V lookup: CDR1 SGHRS, CDR2 YFSETQ. V lost 0 bases and J lost 4, with 10 bases in between. The CDR3 contains 14 residues.

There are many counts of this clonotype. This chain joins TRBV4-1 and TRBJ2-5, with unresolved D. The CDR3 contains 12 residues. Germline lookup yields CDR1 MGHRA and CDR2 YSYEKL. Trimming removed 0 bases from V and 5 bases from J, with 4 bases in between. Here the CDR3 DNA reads TGCGCCAGCAGCCAAGAGGGGGAGACCCAGTACTTC. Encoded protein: CASSQEGETQYF.

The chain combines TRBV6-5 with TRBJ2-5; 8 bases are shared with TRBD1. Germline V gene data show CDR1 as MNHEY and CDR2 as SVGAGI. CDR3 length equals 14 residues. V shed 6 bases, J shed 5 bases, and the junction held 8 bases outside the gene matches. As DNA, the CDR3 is TGTGCCAGCAGCCTATCAGGGGGCATGGAGACCCAGTACTTC. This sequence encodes CASSLSGGMETQYF.

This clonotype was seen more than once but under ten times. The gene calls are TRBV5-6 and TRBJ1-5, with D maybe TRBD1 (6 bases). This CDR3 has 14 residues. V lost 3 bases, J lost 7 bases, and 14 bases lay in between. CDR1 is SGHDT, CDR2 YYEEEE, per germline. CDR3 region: CASSWTGGGQPQHF. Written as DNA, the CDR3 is TGTGCCAGCAGCTGGACGGGGGGCGGGCAGCCCCAGCATTTT.

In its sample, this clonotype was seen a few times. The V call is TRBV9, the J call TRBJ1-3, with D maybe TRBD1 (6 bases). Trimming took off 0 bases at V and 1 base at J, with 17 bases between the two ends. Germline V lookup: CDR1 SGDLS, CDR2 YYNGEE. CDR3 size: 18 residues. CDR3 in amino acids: CASSVEIPGRGSGNTIYF. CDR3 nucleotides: TGTGCCAGCAGCGTAGAAATCCCGGGGAGGGGGTCTGGAAACACCATATATTTT.